The 5 T cell receptor beta chains in this list originate from one sample, sequenced in a study of CD8+CD57+ T cells in acquired aplastic anemia. Genomic DNA constituted the template upon which TCR beta VDJ and CDR3 profiling was performed. TCRdb analysed the reads with MiXCR anew, one entry per CDR3 protein. The sample yields approximately 190,000 distinct CDR3 sequences, 64% seen once. Material for sequencing was sorted CD4+, CD8+, or CD8+CD57+ T cells (not recorded which) from PBMCs. These receptors originate from a human donor with severe aplastic anemia or a healthy control (not recorded which).

This clonotype was counted ten times or more. V is TRBV19 and J is TRBJ2-1; D may be TRBD1 (5 bases). Trimming stripped 8 bases from V and 3 bases from J, with 11 bases between. The length of the CDR3 is 13 residues. The V gene's germline CDR1 is LNHDA and CDR2 SQIVND (reference sequence). CDR3 in DNA: TGTGCCAGTGAAGGGGTCCACTACAATGAGCAGTTCTTC. Encoded protein: CASEGVHYNEQFF.

This clonotype showed up many times. The J gene is TRBJ1-6, the V gene TRBV9, with D uncertain. V lost 0 bases to trimming and J lost 6 bases, with 7 bases between them. Germline CDR1 reads SGDLS; CDR2 reads YYNGEE. This CDR3 is 14 amino acids long. In DNA form, the CDR3 reads TGTGCCAGCAGCGTAGCGGACCGTAATTCACCCCTCCACTTT. It yields the protein CASSVADRNSPLHF.

V gene TRBV29-1 combines with J gene TRBJ1-1; maybe TRBD1 (5 bases). CDR1 and CDR2 (germline): SQVTM, ANQGSEA. The germline V and J ends were trimmed by 6 bases and 1 base, with 12 bases remaining between them. The CDR3 consists of 13 residues. The CDR3: CSVRSRENTEAFF. The DNA for the CDR3 is TGCAGCGTGAGGTCCAGGGAGAACACTGAAGCTTTCTTT.

This clonotype was observed many times. The rearrangement joins TRBV15 to TRBJ2-3, with D possibly TRBD1 on 6 matching bases. The germline V and J ends were trimmed by 3 bases and 4 bases, with 26 bases remaining between them. The germline gives CDR1 LNHNV, CDR2 YYDKDF (reference sequence). CDR3 length: 19 amino acids. The chain's CDR3 is CATSSPPPDFPRGPDTQYF. The CDR3 coding sequence is TGTGCCACCAGCAGCCCACCCCCGGACTTTCCCAGGGGCCCAGATACGCAGTATTTT.

The gene calls are TRBV24-1 and TRBJ1-2; D uncertain. Per germline, CDR1 KGHDR and CDR2 SFDVKD. The V gene lost 3 bases and the J gene lost 0 bases, with 10 bases spanning the gap. The CDR3 spans 15 residues. The CDR3 DNA is TGTGCCACCAGTGATCCCCGGTTGGCTAACTATGGCTACACCTTC. It encodes CATSDPRLANYGYTF.